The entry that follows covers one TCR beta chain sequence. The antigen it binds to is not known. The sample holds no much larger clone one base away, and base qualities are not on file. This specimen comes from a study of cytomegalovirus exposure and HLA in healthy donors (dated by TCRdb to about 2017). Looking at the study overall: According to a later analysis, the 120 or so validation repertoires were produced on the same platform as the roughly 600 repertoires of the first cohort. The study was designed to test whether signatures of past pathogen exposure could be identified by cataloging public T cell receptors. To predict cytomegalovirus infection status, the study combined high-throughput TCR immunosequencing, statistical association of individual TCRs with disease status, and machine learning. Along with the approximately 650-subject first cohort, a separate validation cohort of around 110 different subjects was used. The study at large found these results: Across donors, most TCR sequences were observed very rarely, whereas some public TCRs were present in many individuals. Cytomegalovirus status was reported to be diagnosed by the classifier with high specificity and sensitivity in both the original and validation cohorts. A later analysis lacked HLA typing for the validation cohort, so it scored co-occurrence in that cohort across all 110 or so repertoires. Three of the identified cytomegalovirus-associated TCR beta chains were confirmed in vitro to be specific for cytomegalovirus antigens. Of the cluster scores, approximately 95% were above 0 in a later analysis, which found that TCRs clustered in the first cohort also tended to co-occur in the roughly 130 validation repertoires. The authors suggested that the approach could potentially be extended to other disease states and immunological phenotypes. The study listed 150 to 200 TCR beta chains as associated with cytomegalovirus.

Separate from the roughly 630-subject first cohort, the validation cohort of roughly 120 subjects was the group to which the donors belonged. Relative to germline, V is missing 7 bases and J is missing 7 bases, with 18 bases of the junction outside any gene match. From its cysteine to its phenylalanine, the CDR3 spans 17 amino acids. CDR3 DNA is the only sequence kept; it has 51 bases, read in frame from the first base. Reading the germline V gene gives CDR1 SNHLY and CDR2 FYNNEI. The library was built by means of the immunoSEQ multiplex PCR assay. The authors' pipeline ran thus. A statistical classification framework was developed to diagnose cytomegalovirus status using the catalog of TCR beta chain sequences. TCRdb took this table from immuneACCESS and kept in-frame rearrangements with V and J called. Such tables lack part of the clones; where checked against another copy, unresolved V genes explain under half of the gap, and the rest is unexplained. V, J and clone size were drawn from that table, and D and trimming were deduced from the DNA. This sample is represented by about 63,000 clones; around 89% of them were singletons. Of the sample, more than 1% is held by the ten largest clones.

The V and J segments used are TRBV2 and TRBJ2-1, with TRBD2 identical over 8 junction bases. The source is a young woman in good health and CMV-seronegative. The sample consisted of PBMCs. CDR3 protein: CASTPLTIAGNWNEQFF. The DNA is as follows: TGTGCCAGCACCCCCCTTACGATAGCGGGGAATTGGAATGAGCAGTTCTTC.